This entry lists 12 T cell receptor beta chains sequenced from one sample in a study of blood T cells in healthy people across ages. Next came a second PCR, run for about 7 to 12 cycles, which used a sample-barcoded 5' primer along with a J-beta primer mix. TCRdb reprocessed the 5' RACE reads via MiXCR and lists one record per CDR3 protein. The data show 600,000 to 800,000 distinct CDR3 sequences, under 25% seen once. The sequencing sample was made of blood. All receptors come from a man aged 65-85 years in good health.

The chain employs TRBV7-8 and TRBJ2-7, with TRBD2 as a possible D gene (6 bases). The CDR3 consists of 17 residues. Germline CDR1 reads SGHVS; CDR2 reads FQNEAQ. V dropped 0 bases and J dropped 2 bases, with 17 bases sitting between them. The DNA for the CDR3 is TGTGCCAGCAGCTTAGCGGTTAGGGCGGGGCCGACCTACGAGCAGTACTTC. Its protein product is CASSLAVRAGPTYEQYF.

The chain links TRBV27 to TRBJ2-1; 7 nucleotides line up with TRBD2. V lost 2 bases to trimming and J lost 6 bases; unmatched junction nucleotides: 7. CDR1 and CDR2 (germline): MNHEY, SMNVEV (reference sequence). This CDR3 is 15 amino acids long. The CDR3 loop reads CASSLTGGLSNEQFF. CDR3 bases: TGTGCCAGCAGTTTAACGGGAGGCTTGTCCAATGAGCAGTTCTTC.

This chain uses TRBV7-2 with TRBJ2-1; 7 nucleotides match TRBD2. Germline assignment: CDR1 SGHTA and CDR2 FQGNSA. V trimming: 0 bases; J trimming: 7 bases; junction bases outside the gene matches: 12. This CDR3 spans 17 amino acids. The CDR3 loop is CASSLAIGGRAGNEQFF. CDR3 in DNA: TGTGCCAGCAGCTTAGCGATCGGGGGGAGGGCCGGGAATGAGCAGTTCTTC.

This clonotype was seen a single time. A junction boundary mismatches the germline segment, possibly from a read error. The J gene is TRBJ2-2, the V gene TRBV18; tentatively, D is TRBD1 (7 bases). This CDR3 is 15 amino acids long. CDR1 and CDR2 from the germline V gene are KGHSH and LQKENI. The CDR3 spells CASSRGTANTGALFF. The CDR3 DNA sequence: TGTGCCAGCTCACGCGGGACAGCCAACACCGGGGCGCTGTTTTTT.

This clonotype was counted a few times. V usage is TRBV6-6 and J usage is TRBJ2-5; a possible D gene is TRBD2 (6 bases). TRBJ2-7 matches the DNA end more closely, so the J call is doubtful. Germline CDR1 reads MNHNY; CDR2 reads SVGAGI (reference sequence). This CDR3 has 10 amino acids. The CDR3 loop reads CATGLYEQYF. CDR3 nucleotides: TGTGCCACAGGACTATACGAGCAGTACTTC.

The J gene is TRBJ1-4, the V gene TRBV2; 7 nucleotides agree with TRBD1. Germline-derived CDR1 and CDR2 are SNHLY and FYNNEI. The CDR3 runs 14 residues. The V segment lost 7 bases and the J segment 1 base; nucleotides outside the gene matches: 3. CDR3 nucleotides: TGTGCCAGCAAACAGGGGAGAACTAATGAAAAACTGTTTTTT. Protein sequence: CASKQGRTNEKLFF. Complete variable domain (other parts from reference TRBV2 and TRBJ1-4): EPEVTQTPSHQVTQMGQEVILRCVPISNHLYFYWYRQILGQKVEFLVSFYNNEISEKSEIFDDQFSVERPDGSNFTLKIRSTKLEDSAMYFCASKQGRTNEKLFFGSGTQLSVL.

This clonotype has a handful of counts. This rearrangement joins TRBV7-8 to TRBJ2-1; TRBD2 agrees at 10 bases. Germline CDR1 is SGHVS and CDR2 is FQNEAQ. This CDR3 comprises 15 residues. Trimming cost V 5 bases and J 8 bases; bases outside gene matches: 9. Here the CDR3 DNA reads TGTGCCAGCAGCAAAAGCCAGCGGGAGGGCCATGAGCAGTTCTTC. Its translation: CASSKSQREGHEQFF.

This chain connects TRBV28 to TRBJ2-7; 9 positions agree with TRBD2. Trimming took 2 bases from V and 1 from J; bases not matched to a gene: 12. This CDR3 is built from 18 residues. The germline V gene encodes CDR1 MDHEN and CDR2 SYDVKM. The CDR3 here is CASSLPSGALLKSYEQYF. CDR3 DNA sequence: TGTGCCAGCAGTTTACCTAGCGGGGCCCTTCTAAAATCCTACGAGCAGTACTTC.

The chain links TRBV9 to TRBJ1-1; no reliable D call. Trimming pared 0 bases from V and 2 bases from J, leaving 8 bases between. The CDR3 is 14 residues long. Germline values: CDR1 SGDLS, CDR2 YYNGEE. CDR3 in amino acids: CASSVGNDNTEAFF. In DNA, the CDR3 is TGTGCCAGCAGCGTAGGGAACGACAACACTGAAGCTTTCTTT.

This clonotype was recorded at least ten times. One end of the junction does not line up with germline, which may come from a read error. The chain employs TRBV5-1 and TRBJ2-2; D remains unclear. This CDR3 is built from 14 residues. The germline gives CDR1 SGHRS, CDR2 YFSETQ. The CDR3 protein is CASSLGSNTGELFF. DNA for the CDR3: TGTGCCAGCAGCTTAGGCTCGAACACCGGGGAGCTGTTTTTT.

The chain carries TRBV3-1 and TRBJ2-7; D unclear. The CDR3 length is 14 residues. From germline, CDR1 is LGHDT and CDR2 YNNKEL (reference sequence). Trimming removed 2 bases from V and 7 bases from J, with 15 bases in between. CDR3: CASSQRVVGSEQYF. The CDR3, as DNA: TGTGCCAGCAGCCAAAGGGTCGTCGGATCGGAGCAGTACTTC.

The chain recombines TRBV4-1 with TRBJ1-4; D gene unclear. CDR3 length equals 14 residues. Germline CDR1 and CDR2: MGHRA and YSYEKL. V dropped 2 bases and J dropped 0 bases, with 4 bases sitting between them. CDR3 sequence: CASSQYATNEKLFF. The CDR3 bases are TGCGCCAGCAGCCAATACGCAACTAATGAAAAACTGTTTTTT.